The clone carrying this TCR beta chain has a handful of counts. Then a second PCR, running roughly 7 to 11 cycles, was carried out with a sample-barcoded 5' primer and a J-beta primer mix. TCRdb used MiXCR to reprocess the 5' RACE reads, holding one entry per CDR3 protein. The repertoire holds fewer than 700,000 distinct CDR3 sequences, with around 43% as singletons. The data belong to a study of blood T cells in healthy people across ages. The CDR3 loop spans 13 amino acids. V was pared by 7 bases and J by 2 bases, with 11 bases between. Germline CDR1 MNHNS, CDR2 SASEGT. This receptor was taken from a man aged 80 or over in good health. Source material: blood. V gene TRBV6-1 combines with J gene TRBJ2-5; a weak D match, TRBD1 (7 bases). The CDR3 sequence: CASTGGHQETQYF. CDR3 nucleotides: TGTGCCAGCACAGGGGGGCATCAAGAGACCCAGTACTTC.